This passage covers 9 T cell receptor beta chains from one sample sequenced in a study of blood T cell repertoires in COVID-19. Assay: immunoSEQ multiplex PCR; the TCRdb copy retains only in-frame clones and omits some. The table includes 150,000 or so clones, about four fifths detected once. Sequenced input: peripheral blood. These receptors all come from a woman in her 70s with acute or convalescent COVID-19.

The chain uses TRBV5-1 and TRBJ2-2, with D perhaps matching TRBD1 (5 bases). Germline V gene sequence: CDR1 SGHRS, CDR2 YFSETQ. Trimming pared 2 bases from V and 4 bases from J, leaving 9 bases between. The CDR3 covers 14 residues. The CDR3 DNA reads TGCGCCAGCAGCTTAGGGGCGGTCACCGGGGAGCTGTTTTTT. It specifies CASSLGAVTGELFF.

V and J are TRBV10-1 and TRBJ2-3, with a possible D match to TRBD2 (6 bases). From germline, CDR1 is WNHNN and CDR2 SYGVQD (reference sequence). This CDR3 region has 13 residues. The ends were cut back, 4 bases at V and 8 bases at J, with 13 bases in the middle. CDR3 sequence (DNA): TGCGCCAGCAGTGCGGAGGGAGTTTCTACGCAGTATTTT. Translated: CASSAEGVSTQYF.

This rearrangement joins TRBV6-6 to TRBJ1-5, with no clear D. CDR3 length: 12 amino acids. The germline CDR1 and CDR2 sequences are MNHNY and SVGAGI (reference sequence). Trimming left V 5 bases short and J 10 bases short, with 12 bases between. CDR3 nucleotides: TGTGCCAGCAGTCTAACAGCTCCTCCCCAGCATTTT. Translation gives CASSLTAPPQHF.

The V call is TRBV7-9, the J call TRBJ2-7; D perhaps matches TRBD1 (6 bases). This CDR3 region has 15 residues. From germline, CDR1 is SEHNR and CDR2 FQNEAQ (reference sequence). V was trimmed by 5 bases and J by 4 bases, leaving 18 bases between them. In DNA, the CDR3 is TGTGCCAGCAGCCAGACTTGGGAACAGGGTTACGAGCAGTACTTC. This translates into CASSQTWEQGYEQYF.

The genes are TRBV19 and TRBJ2-7; TRBD1 is a possible D gene (6 bases). V lost 8 bases and J lost 4, with 15 bases in between. This CDR3 contains 13 residues. Germline V CDR1 and CDR2: LNHDA, SQIVND (reference sequence). The CDR3 loop reads CASSGVGHYEQYF. The DNA for the CDR3 is TGTGCCAGTTCAGGGGTGGGGCATTACGAGCAGTACTTC. The variable domain in full, completed from reference TRBV19 and TRBJ2-7, reads DGGITQSPKYLFRKEGQNVTLSCEQNLNHDAMYWYRQDPGQGLRLIYYSQIVNDFQKGDIAEGYSVSREKKESFPLTVTSAQKNPTAFYLCASSGVGHYEQYFGPGTRLTVT.

This clone was counted a single time. The rearrangement joins TRBV6-6 to TRBJ2-1; TRBD2 matches 10 bases. The trim removed 0 bases at V and 8 bases at J, leaving 4 bases unmatched. Germline CDR1 MNHNY, CDR2 SVGAGI (reference sequence). The CDR3 is 15 amino acids. The DNA of the CDR3 is TGTGCCAGCAGTTACTCTAGCGGGAGGTCGGATGAGCAGTTCTTC. Protein: CASSYSSGRSDEQFF.

The chain joins TRBV14 to TRBJ2-5; TRBD2 aligns across 10 bases. The CDR3 is made up of 15 amino acids. The J segment lost 2 bases and the V segment lost 5 bases, leaving 5 bases of the junction unmatched. Per the germline V gene, CDR1 is SGHDN and CDR2 is FVKESK. DNA for the CDR3: TGTGCCAGCAGCAAACTAGCGGGGAGGCAAGAGACCCAGTACTTC. This encodes CASSKLAGRQETQYF.

This clone came up a few times. Additional DNA sequences in this sample encode the identical CDR3. The gene calls are TRBV7-2 and TRBJ2-5; 9 nucleotides align to TRBD2. The trim removed 3 bases at V and 2 bases at J, leaving 1 base unmatched. Germline values: CDR1 SGHTA, CDR2 FQGNSA. The CDR3 spans 14 residues. The CDR3 bases are TGTGCCAGCAGCTTGGCGGGAGGGCAAGAGACCCAGTACTTC. It translates to CASSLAGGQETQYF.

The chain combines TRBV5-1 with TRBJ2-3; 12 nucleotides align to TRBD2. Germline V lookup: CDR1 SGHRS, CDR2 YFSETQ. The ends lost 0 bases at V and 8 bases at J; junction bases unmatched: 7. The CDR3 has 16 residues. DNA for the CDR3: TGCGCCAGCAGCTTGGGGACTAGCGGGGTCTCGGGTACGCAGTATTTT. It translates to CASSLGTSGVSGTQYF.